These 14 T cell receptor beta chains came from one sample sequenced in a study of cytomegalovirus exposure and HLA in healthy donors. PCR employed 60 Vbeta and 13 Jbeta primers. Using immunoSEQ multiplex PCR, the repertoire was profiled, and TCRdb retains in-frame clones only, with some absent. The table shows about 160,000 clones, with about 79% occurring only once. The sequencing sample was made of PBMCs. These TCRs come from a man between 45 and 60 years old in good health and CMV-seropositive.

The rearrangement links TRBV27 to TRBJ1-3, with unresolved D. Per the germline V gene, CDR1 is MNHEY and CDR2 is SMNVEV (reference sequence). CDR3 size: 13 residues. Trimming left V 6 bases short and J 2 bases short, with 8 bases between. CDR3 nucleotide sequence: TGTGCCAGCAGCAGGAGGCCTGGAAACACCATATATTTT. Protein product: CASSRRPGNTIYF.

V gene TRBV6-5 combines with J gene TRBJ2-1; TRBD1 matches 8 bases. CDR3 length equals 16 residues. The germline V gene has CDR1 MNHEY and CDR2 SVGAGI. The V segment lost 4 bases and the J segment 0 bases; nucleotides outside the gene matches: 5. The CDR3 is CASSSRQGSSYNEQFF. The CDR3 DNA follows: TGTGCCAGCAGTTCCCGACAGGGGAGCTCCTACAATGAGCAGTTCTTC.

Here the CDR3 reads CASSPRLAENTGELFF. DNA of the CDR3: TGTGCCAGCAGTCCGAGACTGGCAGAGAACACCGGGGAGCTGTTTTTT. The V gene is TRBV11-1, the J gene TRBJ2-2; no reliable D call. Looked up from germline, CDR1 is SGHAT and CDR2 is FQDESV (reference sequence). The CDR3 is made up of 16 amino acids. V shed 6 bases and J shed 1 base, with 15 bases lying between them.

This chain uses TRBV18 with TRBJ1-2; 9 bases agree with TRBD1. The germline V gene encodes CDR1 KGHSH and CDR2 LQKENI. V gave up 4 bases and J gave up 7 bases; unmatched junction bases: 10. The CDR3 is made up of 15 amino acids. The CDR3 region has the DNA TGTGCCAGCTCACTTGGGACAGGGCCTGATCGTGGCTACACCTTC. Its translation is CASSLGTGPDRGYTF.

The chain is built from TRBV18 and TRBJ2-7; 9 positions match TRBD1. The CDR3 consists of 14 residues. Looked up from germline, CDR1 is KGHSH and CDR2 is LQKENI. Trimming removed 2 bases from V and 2 bases from J; junction bases left unmatched: 1. CDR3 nucleotide sequence: TGTGCCAGCTCACCAGGGACAGGGCCCTACGAGCAGTACTTC. It translates to CASSPGTGPYEQYF.

This chain links TRBV5-1 with TRBJ2-1, with a weak D call TRBD2 (7 bases). This CDR3 has 14 residues. CDR1 is SGHRS, CDR2 YFSETQ, per germline. The germline V and J ends were trimmed by 3 bases and 10 bases, with 17 bases remaining between them. Here the CDR3 reads CASSSRVGGPEQFF. The CDR3 DNA is TGCGCCAGCAGCTCAAGGGTGGGGGGGCCCGAGCAGTTCTTC.

The V call is TRBV2, the J call TRBJ1-3, with 9 bases that match TRBD1. Germline V gene sequence: CDR1 SNHLY, CDR2 FYNNEI. The junction had 14 bases not matched to a gene; V was cut back by 2 bases and J by 0 bases. The CDR3 is 20 amino acids. CDR3 protein: CASSEWLGRTGAYSGNTIYF. The CDR3 coding sequence is TGTGCCAGCAGTGAATGGCTTGGTCGGACAGGGGCCTACTCTGGAAACACCATATATTTT. Complete variable domain (other parts from reference TRBV2 and TRBJ1-3): EPEVTQTPSHQVTQMGQEVILRCVPISNHLYFYWYRQILGQKVEFLVSFYNNEISEKSEIFDDQFSVERPDGSNFTLKIRSTKLEDSAMYFCASSEWLGRTGAYSGNTIYFGEGSWLTVV.

The gene calls are TRBV6-5 and TRBJ2-3, with D possibly being TRBD1 (6 bases). Germline V gene sequence: CDR1 MNHEY, CDR2 SVGAGI. There are 15 residues in the CDR3. With 2 bases removed from V and 2 bases from J, the gap between germline ends came to 11 bases. In nucleotides, the CDR3 is TGTGCCAGCAGTTACGCCGGACAGATCACAGATACGCAGTATTTT. This encodes CASSYAGQITDTQYF.

The rearrangement uses TRBV2 and TRBJ1-5; D might be TRBD1 (5 bases). This CDR3 is 16 amino acids long. Deletions cut 6 bases from V and 2 bases from J, with 17 bases between. Germline V gene lookup returns CDR1 SNHLY and CDR2 FYNNEI. This CDR3 reads CASSHTGGWGNQPQHF. Here the CDR3 DNA reads TGTGCCAGCAGCCACACGGGGGGGTGGGGCAATCAGCCCCAGCATTTT.

The chain links TRBV10-2 to TRBJ2-7, with D possibly matching TRBD2 (7 bases). Germline V gene data show CDR1 as WSHSY and CDR2 as SAAADI. This CDR3 region has 14 residues. V was clipped by 2 bases and J by 5 bases, with 13 bases between them. CDR3 nucleotide sequence: TGCGCCAGCAGTGAGCGGGGGGCCGGGGACGAGCAGTACTTC. This codes for CASSERGAGDEQYF.

The chain joins TRBV29-1 to TRBJ2-3; 10 bases are shared with TRBD2. CDR1 is SQVTM and CDR2 is ANQGSEA in the germline V gene. The CDR3 contains 21 residues. Unmatched junction bases numbered 25, after V lost 1 base and J lost 6 bases. CDR3 residues: CSVEGLRGRGSGRLGLDTQYF. For the CDR3, the DNA is TGCAGCGTTGAAGGGTTGCGGGGGCGAGGTAGCGGGAGGTTGGGTTTGGATACGCAGTATTTT.

This rearrangement joins TRBV5-1 to TRBJ2-7, with D possibly matching TRBD1 (5 bases). CDR1 and CDR2 from the germline V gene are SGHRS and YFSETQ. The V and J ends lost 4 bases and 4 bases respectively, with 6 bases between them. The CDR3 has 11 residues. The CDR3 region has the DNA TGCGCCAGCAGCCGACAGTACGAGCAGTACGTC. It translates to CASSRQYEQYV.

This clone occurred once. The V and J genes are TRBV7-6 and TRBJ1-1; TRBD1 aligns across 7 bases. With V trimmed by 5 bases and J by 5 bases, 14 bases remained unmatched. Germline CDR1 is SGHVS and CDR2 is FNYEAQ. The CDR3 contains 16 residues. In DNA form, the CDR3 reads TGTGCCAGCAGCCCCTGGGACAGAACATTGGGGACTGAAGCTTTCTTT. Protein product: CASSPWDRTLGTEAFF. Drawing the rest from reference TRBV7-6 and TRBJ1-1, the complete variable domain is GAGVSQSPRYKVTKRGQDVALRCDPISGHVSLYWYRQALGQGPEFLTYFNYEAQQDKSGLPNDRFSAERPEGSISTLTIQRTEQRDSAMYRCASSPWDRTLGTEAFFGQGTRLTVV.

The V gene is TRBV2, the J gene TRBJ2-2; TRBD2 matches 8 bases. The CDR3 runs to 17 residues. Trimming took 1 base from V and 5 from J; bases not matched to a gene: 9. Germline V gene lookup returns CDR1 SNHLY and CDR2 FYNNEI. The CDR3 DNA is TGTGCCAGCAGTGAAGTTAACGGGAGGGCCGGGACCGGGGAGCTGTTTTTT. Its translation is CASSEVNGRAGTGELFF.